This T cell receptor (beta chain) stems from a study of cytomegalovirus exposure and HLA in healthy donors. Background on the study: One earlier analysis, a look at about 179 million T cells, found 117 million unique TCR beta sequences. Approximately 85 million unique TCRs from HLA-typed donors were held in an early release of data. Broader study findings: The Asian-associated ancestry cluster reportedly had fewer N-insertions than the 666-donor mean in a later analysis. Altogether, some 170 TCR beta chains were recorded as cytomegalovirus-associated.

Per the germline V gene, CDR1 is SGHTA and CDR2 is FQGNSA. CDR3 length: 16 amino acids. This clone appeared once. Its antigen is not known. At one of its ends the junction is not consistent with the germline gene, which may arise from a read error. The study ran its PCR with 60 Vbeta and 13 Jbeta primers. TCRdb keeps only in-frame clones here, not all; method: immunoSEQ multiplex PCR. The sample yields around 110,000 clones, about 80% seen once. V gene TRBV7-2 combines with J gene TRBJ2-4; D might be TRBD2 (7 bases). What was sequenced was PBMCs. This TCR came from a young man in good health and CMV-seropositive. CDR3 sequence reads: CASSWVGGLAKNSQYF. The CDR3 DNA follows: TGTGCCAGCAGCTGGGTCGGGGGGCTGGCCAAAAACAGTCAGTACTTC.